These 11 T cell receptor beta chains came from one sample sequenced in a study of cytomegalovirus exposure and HLA in healthy donors. Use of 60 Vbeta and 13 Jbeta primers characterized the PCR. The assay was immunoSEQ multiplex PCR, and TCRdb's table has in-frame clones only and misses some. The table includes about 130,000 clones, over 65% detected once. The sequencing input was PBMCs. Source of these receptors: a man aged 50-59 years in good health and CMV-seronegative.

The chain employs TRBV5-1 and TRBJ1-2, with 7 bases that match TRBD1. Looked up from germline, CDR1 is SGHRS and CDR2 is YFSETQ. This CDR3 has 14 residues. The V and J ends lost 1 base and 4 bases, in that order; junction bases with no gene match: 4. The CDR3 spells CASSLTGASYGYTF. DNA of the CDR3: TGCGCCAGCAGCTTGACAGGGGCCAGCTATGGCTACACCTTC. The full variable domain, with the rest looked up from reference TRBV5-1 and TRBJ1-2, is KAGVTQTPRYLIKTRGQQVTLSCSPISGHRSVSWYQQTPGQGLQFLFEYFSETQRNKGNFPGRFSGRQFSNSRSEMNVSTLELGDSALYLCASSLTGASYGYTFGSGTRLTVV.

V is TRBV4-1 and J is TRBJ2-7, with 7 bases aligning to TRBD1. V shed 1 base and J 6 bases; nucleotides not matched to a gene: 0. The length of the CDR3 is 12 residues. Germline V gene data show CDR1 as MGHRA and CDR2 as YSYEKL. The CDR3 nucleotides are TGCGCCAGCAGCCAAGCAGGGGGCGAGCAGTACTTC. This sequence encodes CASSQAGGEQYF.

V usage is TRBV5-1 and J usage is TRBJ2-3, with D uncertain. The CDR3 runs to 18 residues. V dropped 2 bases and J dropped 7 bases, with 26 bases sitting between them. CDR1 SGHRS and CDR2 YFSETQ come from the germline V gene. The CDR3 here is CASSFWSVGRPITNTQYF. CDR3 DNA sequence: TGCGCCAGCAGCTTTTGGTCGGTTGGGCGACCCATAACGAATACGCAGTATTTT. Full variable domain (outside the CDR3, taken from reference TRBV5-1 and TRBJ2-3): KAGVTQTPRYLIKTRGQQVTLSCSPISGHRSVSWYQQTPGQGLQFLFEYFSETQRNKGNFPGRFSGRQFSNSRSEMNVSTLELGDSALYLCASSFWSVGRPITNTQYFGPGTRLTVL.

This rearrangement joins TRBV19 to TRBJ2-1, with TRBD2 matching over 15 bases. The CDR3 has 18 amino acids. From germline, CDR1 is LNHDA and CDR2 SQIVND (reference sequence). Trimming cost V 4 bases and J 7 bases; bases outside gene matches: 11. CDR3 coding DNA: TGTGCCAGTAGTAGAGGCCGGACTAGCGGGAGGGCCGGGAATGAGCAGTTCTTC. This sequence encodes CASSRGRTSGRAGNEQFF.

V and J are TRBV6-6 and TRBJ1-2; D is uncertain. Trimming left V 5 bases short and J 2 bases short, with 12 bases between. The germline V gene has CDR1 MNHNY and CDR2 SVGAGI (reference sequence). The CDR3 contains 14 residues. The CDR3 spells CASSPSRGNYGYTF. The CDR3, as DNA: TGTGCCAGCAGTCCCTCCCGAGGGAACTATGGCTACACCTTC.

About this clone itself: Other DNA sequences in the same sample also yield this CDR3. V gene TRBV7-2 combines with J gene TRBJ1-2, with D perhaps matching TRBD1 (5 bases). CDR1 is SGHTA and CDR2 is FQGNSA in the germline V gene. Trimming removed 5 bases from V and 2 bases from J, with 9 bases in between. The CDR3 has 13 amino acids. In DNA form, the CDR3 reads TGTGCCAGCAGCCCAGACAGAAACTATGGCTACACCTTC. Protein sequence: CASSPDRNYGYTF. The variable domain in full, completed from reference TRBV7-2 and TRBJ1-2, reads GAGVSQSPSNKVTEKGKDVELRCDPISGHTALYWYRQSLGQGLEFLIYFQGNSAPDKSGLPSDRFSAERTGGSVSTLTIQRTQQEDSAVYLCASSPDRNYGYTFGSGTRLTVV.

This sequence joins TRBV19 and TRBJ1-4, with 7 bases that match TRBD1. Germline-derived CDR1 and CDR2 are LNHDA and SQIVND (reference sequence). CDR3 size: 14 residues. V was clipped by 5 bases and J by 6 bases; unmatched bases: 6. The chain's CDR3 is CASSRRQGDEKLFF. The DNA for the CDR3 is TGTGCCAGTAGTCGGCGACAGGGCGATGAAAAACTGTTTTTT.

The chain is built from TRBV5-4 and TRBJ2-1; D is possibly TRBD1 (6 bases). Germline CDR1 and CDR2: SGHNT and YYREEE (reference sequence). Trimming took 4 bases from V and 5 from J, leaving 16 bases between them. The CDR3 has 15 amino acids. In nucleotides, the CDR3 is TGTGCCAGCAGCCCGAGGGACACATTGAACAATGAGCAGTTCTTC. Residues: CASSPRDTLNNEQFF. The full variable domain, completed using reference TRBV5-4 and TRBJ2-1, is ETGVTQSPTHLIKTRGQQVTLRCSSQSGHNTVSWYQQALGQGPQFIFQYYREEENGRGNFPPRFSGLQFPNYSSELNVNALELDDSALYLCASSPRDTLNNEQFFGPGTRLTVL.

V gene TRBV29-1 combines with J gene TRBJ2-7; 8 bases line up with TRBD2. The CDR3 consists of 14 residues. V lost 7 bases to trimming and J lost 5 bases; unmatched junction nucleotides: 13. Germline CDR1 is SQVTM and CDR2 is ANQGSEA. This CDR3 is CSAPGGGVENEQYF. CDR3 DNA sequence: TGCAGCGCCCCGGGGGGGGGAGTTGAAAACGAGCAGTACTTC.

The chain links TRBV2 to TRBJ2-3; TRBD2 matches 7 bases. With V trimmed by 6 bases and J by 3 bases, 12 bases remained unmatched. The CDR3 runs 16 residues. Germline CDR1 SNHLY, CDR2 FYNNEI. The CDR3 region has the DNA TGTGCCAGCAGCCTGGGGGGGATCCCTTGGACAGATACGCAGTATTTT. It translates to CASSLGGIPWTDTQYF.

V is TRBV4-3 and J is TRBJ1-4; D gene unclear. V lost 0 bases and J lost 4, with 12 bases in between. The CDR3 contains 16 residues. Germline V CDR1 and CDR2: LGHNA, YSLEER. The CDR3 spells CASSQDLQLVNEKLFF. Here the CDR3 DNA reads TGCGCCAGCAGCCAAGATCTCCAGCTAGTTAATGAAAAACTGTTTTTT.